The clone carrying this TCR beta chain was counted a few times. The source of the sample is a study of T-cell reconstitution after alpha-beta-depleted transplantation in children. A TCRbeta library incorporating unique molecular identifiers was prepared. From the PCR reads, TCRdb called clonotypes with MiXCR, one entry per CDR3 protein. The table lists hundreds of thousands of distinct CDR3 sequences, roughly 15% of them singletons. CDR1 is MNHEY and CDR2 is SVGEGT in the germline V gene. This CDR3 spans 16 amino acids. V was pared by 5 bases and J by 1 base, with 11 bases of the junction left unmatched.

Sequencing used PBMCs, mostly from graft donor cells, obtained 360 days after TCRalphabeta/CD19-depleted stem cell transplant. The receptor's source is a boy under three years old who had a stem cell transplant for Wiskott-Aldrich syndrome, so the T cells may come from the graft donor. This chain connects TRBV6-2 or TRBV6-3 to TRBJ2-7; 7 nucleotides agree with TRBD2. The CDR3 coding sequence is TGTGCCAGCAGTCCTAGCCTGACTAGCCGATCCTACGAGCAGTACTTC. Amino acids: CASSPSLTSRSYEQYF.